In this sample, the clone carrying this T cell receptor (beta chain) turned up many times. The sample is drawn from a study of T cells after yellow fever vaccination. TCRdb used MiXCR to reprocess the 5' RACE reads, holding one entry per CDR3 protein. The repertoire holds some 350,000 distinct CDR3 sequences, roughly 11% seen once, with around 20% in the top ten. The TCR was taken from a man between 18 and 29 years old who received the YFV17D yellow fever vaccine. The input for sequencing was PBMCs, taken on the day of the first yellow fever vaccination.

This chain's CDR3 is CATSEGYNTEQYF. CDR3 DNA sequence: TGTGCCACCAGTGAGGGATATAACACCGAGCAGTACTTC. The chain combines TRBV24-1 with TRBJ2-7; D ambiguous. CDR1 and CDR2 (germline): KGHDR, SFDVKD. Between the trimmed V and J ends, which lost 4 bases and 6 bases, there was a span of 12 bases. This CDR3 has 13 amino acids.